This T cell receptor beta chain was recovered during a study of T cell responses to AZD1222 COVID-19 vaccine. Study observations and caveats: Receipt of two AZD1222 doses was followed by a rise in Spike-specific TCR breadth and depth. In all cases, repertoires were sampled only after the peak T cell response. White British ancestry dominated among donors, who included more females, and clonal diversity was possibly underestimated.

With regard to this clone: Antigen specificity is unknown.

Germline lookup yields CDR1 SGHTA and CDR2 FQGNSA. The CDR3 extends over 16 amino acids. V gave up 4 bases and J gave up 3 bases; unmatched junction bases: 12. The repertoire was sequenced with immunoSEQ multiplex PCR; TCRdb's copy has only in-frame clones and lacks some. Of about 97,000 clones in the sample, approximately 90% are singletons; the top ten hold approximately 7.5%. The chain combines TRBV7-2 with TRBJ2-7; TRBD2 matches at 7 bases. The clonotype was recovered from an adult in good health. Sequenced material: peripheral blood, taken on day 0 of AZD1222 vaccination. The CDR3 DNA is TGTGCCAGCAGCTCGGGGTTCCGGACGGGAGGCTACGAGCAGTACTTC. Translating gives CASSSGFRTGGYEQYF.